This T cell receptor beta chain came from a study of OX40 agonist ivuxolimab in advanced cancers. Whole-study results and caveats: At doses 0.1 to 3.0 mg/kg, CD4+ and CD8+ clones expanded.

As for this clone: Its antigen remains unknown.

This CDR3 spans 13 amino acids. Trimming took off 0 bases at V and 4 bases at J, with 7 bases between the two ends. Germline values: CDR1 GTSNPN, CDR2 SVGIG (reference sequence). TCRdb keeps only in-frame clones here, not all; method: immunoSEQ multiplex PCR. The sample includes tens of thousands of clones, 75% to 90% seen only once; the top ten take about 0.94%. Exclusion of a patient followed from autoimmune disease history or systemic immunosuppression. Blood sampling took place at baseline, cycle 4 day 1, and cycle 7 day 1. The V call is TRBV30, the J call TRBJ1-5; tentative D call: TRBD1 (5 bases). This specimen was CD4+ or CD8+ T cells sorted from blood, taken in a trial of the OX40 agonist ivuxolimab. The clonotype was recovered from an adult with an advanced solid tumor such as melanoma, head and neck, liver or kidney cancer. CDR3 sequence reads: CAWSVQENQPQHF. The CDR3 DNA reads TGTGCCTGGAGTGTACAGGAGAATCAGCCCCAGCATTTT.